This TCR beta chain stems from a study of T cells in Graves' hyperthyroidism and ophthalmopathy. The CDR3 is made up of 15 amino acids. Germline values: CDR1 SGDLS, CDR2 YYNGEE. Germline trimming cut 0 bases from V and 5 bases from J; bases unmatched to any gene: 7. Authors of the study amplified TCR beta CDR3 regions from RNA transcripts. With the HTBI primer set, the TCR CDR3 went through a first round of RT-PCR. TCRdb itself ran the multiplex PCR reads through MiXCR, one entry per CDR3 protein. The data show about 620,000 distinct CDR3 sequences, about a sixth seen once. This chain uses TRBV9 with TRBJ2-5; 7 nucleotides agree with TRBD1. The receptor was isolated from a woman in her twenties or thirties with Graves' hyperthyroidism. The source material was blood. DNA of the CDR3: TGTGCCAGCAGCGTAGGACAGGGCGTTTACGAGACCCAGTACTTC. Translating gives CASSVGQGVYETQYF.